This TCR beta chain was obtained from a study of follicular helper T cells after annual influenza vaccination. As for the study in general: Across the 2013-2014, 2014-2015 and 2015-2016 vaccination seasons, some subjects were resampled.

As for time point: 2015-2016 season, pre-vaccination. Donors were community-dwelling with no influenza vaccine in the prior 6 months. Non-naive CD4+CXCR5+PD-1+ cTfh were sorted into ICOS+CD38+ and ICOS-CD38- fractions. Only in-frame clones appear in the TCRdb table, and some are missing; sequencing was by immunoSEQ multiplex PCR. The sample comprises more than 9,500 clones, roughly three quarters of which are singletons, and roughly 3.5% rests with the top ten. CDR1 is SSHAT, CDR2 FNYEAQ, per germline (reference sequence). V lost 5 bases, J lost 5 bases, and 16 bases lay in between. CDR3 length: 15 residues.

Material: CXCR5+ CD38- circulating T follicular helper cells from blood, obtained on the day of influenza vaccination. Sample subset: circulating Tfh, non-naive CD4+CXCR5+PD-1+ (ICOS+CD38+ or ICOS-CD38-). V usage is TRBV7-7 and J usage is TRBJ2-1, with D perhaps TRBD2 (5 bases). This sequence originates from an adult who received the influenza vaccine. For the CDR3, the DNA is TGTGCCAGCAGCAAAAATGACCGGGGAAACAATGAGCAGTTCTTC. This encodes CASSKNDRGNNEQFF.